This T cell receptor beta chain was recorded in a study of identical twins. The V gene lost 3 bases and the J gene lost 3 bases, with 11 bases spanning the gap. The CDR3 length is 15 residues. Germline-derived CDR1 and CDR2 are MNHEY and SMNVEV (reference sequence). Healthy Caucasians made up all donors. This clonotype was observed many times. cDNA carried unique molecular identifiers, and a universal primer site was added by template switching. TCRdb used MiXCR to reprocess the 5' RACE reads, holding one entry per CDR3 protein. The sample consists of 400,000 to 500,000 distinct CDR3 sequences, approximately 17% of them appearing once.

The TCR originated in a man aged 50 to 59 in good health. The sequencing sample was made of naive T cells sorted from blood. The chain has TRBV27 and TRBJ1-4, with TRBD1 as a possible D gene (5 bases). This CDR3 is CASSLLGAANEKLFF. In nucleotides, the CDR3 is TGTGCCAGCAGTTTGTTAGGGGCAGCTAATGAAAAACTGTTTTTT. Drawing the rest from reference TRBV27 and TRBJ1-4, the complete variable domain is EAQVTQNPRYLITVTGKKLTVTCSQNMNHEYMSWYRQDPGLGLRQIYYSMNVEVTDKGDVPEGYKVSRKEKRNFPLILESPSPNQTSLYFCASSLLGAANEKLFFGSGTQLSVL.